The 19 T cell receptor beta chains in this list originate from one sample, sequenced in a study of cytomegalovirus exposure and HLA in healthy donors. In the PCR, 60 Vbeta and 13 Jbeta primers were used. The table came from immunoSEQ multiplex PCR; TCRdb's copy has only in-frame clones and leaves some out. Of about 120,000 clones in the sample, 77% are singletons; the top ten hold approximately 11%. Input material: PBMCs. These receptors all come from a man in his forties in good health and CMV-seropositive.

This clone was picked up one time. The chain uses TRBV5-6 and TRBJ2-1; D remains ambiguous. Between the trimmed V and J ends, which lost 1 base and 9 bases, there was a span of 11 bases. From germline, CDR1 is SGHDT and CDR2 YYEEEE. This CDR3 has 13 residues. CDR3: CASSLLVVGEQFF. The CDR3 nucleotides are TGTGCCAGCAGCTTGTTAGTGGTCGGTGAGCAGTTCTTC.

The chain couples TRBV11-2 to TRBJ1-5, with a weak D call TRBD1 (5 bases). V was shortened by 1 base and J by 4 bases, with 11 bases between the two germline ends. The CDR3 sequence is 15 residues long. Germline-derived CDR1 and CDR2 are SGHAT and FQNNGV. CDR3 nucleotides: TGTGCCAGCAGCTTAGGGGGACTTAGTAATCAGCCCCAGCATTTT. This encodes CASSLGGLSNQPQHF.

The chain links TRBV28 to TRBJ1-2, with D unclear. Looked up from germline, CDR1 is MDHEN and CDR2 is SYDVKM. CDR3 length equals 15 residues. The V gene lost 6 bases and the J gene lost 4 bases, with 18 bases spanning the gap. The CDR3 DNA follows: TGTGCCAGCAGCTTCACCTCGGTGCGGTCCTATGGCTACACCTTC. Its translation: CASSFTSVRSYGYTF.

The V call is TRBV7-6, the J call TRBJ2-2; the match to TRBD1 covers 8 bases. Trimming removed 5 bases from V and 5 bases from J; junction bases left unmatched: 7. Looked up from germline, CDR1 is SGHVS and CDR2 is FNYEAQ. The CDR3 loop spans 15 amino acids. As DNA, the CDR3 is TGTGCCAGCAGCATAACAGGGGGGAGGACCGGGGAGCTGTTTTTT. It translates to CASSITGGRTGELFF. Filled out from reference TRBV7-6 and TRBJ2-2, the complete variable domain reads GAGVSQSPRYKVTKRGQDVALRCDPISGHVSLYWYRQALGQGPEFLTYFNYEAQQDKSGLPNDRFSAERPEGSISTLTIQRTEQRDSAMYRCASSITGGRTGELFFGEGSRLTVL.

This clone has a single count. This sequence joins TRBV7-2 and TRBJ1-3; D uncertain. V shed 2 bases and J shed 4 bases, with 12 bases lying between them. This CDR3 region has 15 residues. Germline CDR1 reads SGHTA; CDR2 reads FQGNSA. CDR3 sequence reads: CASSLRQATGNTIYF. The CDR3 nucleotides read TGTGCCAGCAGCTTAAGGCAGGCGACGGGAAACACCATATATTTT.

This sequence joins TRBV5-4 and TRBJ2-4; 8 bases fit TRBD1. The CDR3 length is 15 residues. Germline assignment: CDR1 SGHNT and CDR2 YYREEE (reference sequence). V gave up 2 bases and J gave up 2 bases; unmatched junction bases: 3. The CDR3 protein is CASSFRDRTKNIQYF. The CDR3 coding sequence is TGTGCCAGCAGCTTTAGGGACAGGACCAAAAACATTCAGTACTTC.

This chain uses TRBV5-1 with TRBJ1-5; D not certain. In germline, CDR1 is SGHRS, CDR2 YFSETQ. The CDR3 totals 15 residues. V lost 0 bases, J lost 0 bases, and 7 bases lay in between. CDR3 in amino acids: CASSLVGDSNQPQHF. In DNA, the CDR3 is TGCGCCAGCAGCTTGGTCGGGGATAGCAATCAGCCCCAGCATTTT.

There are a few counts of this clone. The rearrangement joins TRBV29-1 to TRBJ2-1; 12 nucleotides line up with TRBD2. Germline assignment: CDR1 SQVTM and CDR2 ANQGSEA. The V gene end was trimmed by 7 bases and the J gene end by 4 bases; junction bases not matched to a gene: 5. This CDR3 spans 14 amino acids. CDR3 coding DNA: TGCAGCGAGACCGGACTAGCGGGGTACAATGAGCAGTTCTTC. Translating gives CSETGLAGYNEQFF.

V and J are TRBV5-6 and TRBJ1-1; TRBD1 matches 8 bases. V gave up 4 bases and J gave up 1 base; unmatched junction bases: 6. The CDR3 extends over 15 amino acids. CDR1 and CDR2 (germline): SGHDT, YYEEEE. The CDR3 here is CASSLLGTGNTEAFF. The CDR3 DNA is TGTGCCAGCAGCCTACTCGGGACAGGGAACACTGAAGCTTTCTTT.

The chain employs TRBV9 and TRBJ1-4; 7 nucleotides align to TRBD1. CDR3 length: 14 amino acids. Trimming at V came to 5 bases and at J to 7 bases, leaving 8 bases not matched to a gene. Germline V gene sequence: CDR1 SGDLS, CDR2 YYNGEE. CDR3 sequence reads: CASSPRQGREKLFF. The CDR3 nucleotides read TGTGCCAGCAGTCCGAGACAGGGTCGTGAAAAACTGTTTTTT.

V usage is TRBV11-2 and J usage is TRBJ1-1, with no clear D. This CDR3 contains 16 residues. With 1 base removed from V and 1 base from J, the gap between germline ends came to 13 bases. CDR1 and CDR2 (germline): SGHAT, FQNNGV. Here the CDR3 reads CASSLGRGSRNTEAFF. In nucleotides, the CDR3 is TGTGCCAGCAGCTTAGGTCGCGGGTCAAGGAACACTGAAGCTTTCTTT. Looking up the rest from reference TRBV11-2 and TRBJ1-1 gives the full variable domain: EAGVAQSPRYKIIEKRQSVAFWCNPISGHATLYWYQQILGQGPKLLIQFQNNGVVDDSQLPKDRFSAERLKGVDSTLKIQPAKLEDSAVYLCASSLGRGSRNTEAFFGQGTRLTVV.

The V and J genes are TRBV4-2 and TRBJ1-2; D is perhaps TRBD1 (6 bases). CDR3 length: 15 amino acids. V was trimmed by 1 base and J by 1 base, leaving 10 bases between them. CDR1 LGHNA and CDR2 YNFKEQ come from the germline V gene. The CDR3 bases are TGTGCCAGCAGCCAAGTGCGGACAGTTAACTATGGCTACACCTTC. It yields the protein CASSQVRTVNYGYTF.

The J gene is TRBJ1-3, the V gene TRBV11-2; D gene unclear. The CDR3 totals 16 residues. The V end lost 7 bases, the J end lost 1 base, and 17 bases lay between the germline ends. Germline V CDR1 and CDR2: SGHAT, FQNNGV. CDR3 loop: CASTTPPLGSGNTIYF. In DNA form, the CDR3 reads TGTGCCAGCACCACCCCCCCTCTCGGGTCTGGAAACACCATATATTTT.

This chain links TRBV14 with TRBJ2-1; D gene unclear. The germline V gene encodes CDR1 SGHDN and CDR2 FVKESK. The CDR3 consists of 16 residues. V lost 1 base to trimming and J lost 0 bases, with 10 bases between them. This CDR3 is CASSQVRVSSYNEQFF. The CDR3 coding sequence is TGTGCCAGCAGCCAAGTACGGGTGAGCTCCTACAATGAGCAGTTCTTC. Looking up the rest from reference TRBV14 and TRBJ2-1 gives the full variable domain: EAGVTQFPSHSVIEKGQTVTLRCDPISGHDNLYWYRRVMGKEIKFLLHFVKESKQDESGMPNNRFLAERTGGTYSTLKVQPAELEDSGVYFCASSQVRVSSYNEQFFGPGTRLTVL.

The chain employs TRBV4-3 and TRBJ2-7, with 9 bases aligning to TRBD1. Trimming cost V 3 bases and J 2 bases; bases outside gene matches: 11. The CDR3 is made up of 17 amino acids. CDR1 is LGHNA, CDR2 YSLEER, per germline. CDR3 sequence reads: CASSHGPGQGVAYEQYF. The CDR3 nucleotides read TGCGCCAGCAGCCATGGTCCGGGACAGGGAGTGGCCTACGAGCAGTACTTC.

V gene TRBV5-4 combines with J gene TRBJ2-5, with 7 bases lining up with TRBD1. Germline V gene lookup returns CDR1 SGHNT and CDR2 YYREEE (reference sequence). V dropped 4 bases and J dropped 2; count of bases not matched to a gene: 2. The CDR3 consists of 13 residues. The CDR3 loop reads CASSEGQQETQYF. The CDR3, as DNA: TGTGCCAGCAGCGAGGGACAGCAAGAGACCCAGTACTTC.

V gene TRBV19 combines with J gene TRBJ1-6; D gene uncertain. The CDR3 runs to 12 residues. Germline-derived CDR1 and CDR2 are LNHDA and SQIVND (reference sequence). Trimming removed 2 bases at V and 10 bases at J, with 6 bases between. CDR3 sequence: CASSILGSPLHF. The CDR3 DNA is TGTGCCAGTAGTATACTGGGCTCACCCCTCCACTTT.

This clone has only a few counts. The gene calls are TRBV5-1 and TRBJ1-4, with 12 bases identical to TRBD1. This CDR3 has 15 amino acids. The V and J ends lost 3 bases and 7 bases, in that order; junction bases with no gene match: 4. From germline, CDR1 is SGHRS and CDR2 YFSETQ. The CDR3, as DNA: TGCGCCAGCAGCTGGGGGACAGGGGGCTCTGAAAAACTGTTTTTT. This encodes CASSWGTGGSEKLFF.

The chain recombines TRBV7-3 with TRBJ2-3; 8 nucleotides match TRBD2. The germline gives CDR1 SGHTA, CDR2 FQGTGA. There are 15 residues in the CDR3. V shed 2 bases and J 0 bases; nucleotides not matched to a gene: 1. As DNA, the CDR3 is TGTGCCAGCAGCTTACGCGGGGGGAGCACAGATACGCAGTATTTT. Amino acid sequence: CASSLRGGSTDTQYF.